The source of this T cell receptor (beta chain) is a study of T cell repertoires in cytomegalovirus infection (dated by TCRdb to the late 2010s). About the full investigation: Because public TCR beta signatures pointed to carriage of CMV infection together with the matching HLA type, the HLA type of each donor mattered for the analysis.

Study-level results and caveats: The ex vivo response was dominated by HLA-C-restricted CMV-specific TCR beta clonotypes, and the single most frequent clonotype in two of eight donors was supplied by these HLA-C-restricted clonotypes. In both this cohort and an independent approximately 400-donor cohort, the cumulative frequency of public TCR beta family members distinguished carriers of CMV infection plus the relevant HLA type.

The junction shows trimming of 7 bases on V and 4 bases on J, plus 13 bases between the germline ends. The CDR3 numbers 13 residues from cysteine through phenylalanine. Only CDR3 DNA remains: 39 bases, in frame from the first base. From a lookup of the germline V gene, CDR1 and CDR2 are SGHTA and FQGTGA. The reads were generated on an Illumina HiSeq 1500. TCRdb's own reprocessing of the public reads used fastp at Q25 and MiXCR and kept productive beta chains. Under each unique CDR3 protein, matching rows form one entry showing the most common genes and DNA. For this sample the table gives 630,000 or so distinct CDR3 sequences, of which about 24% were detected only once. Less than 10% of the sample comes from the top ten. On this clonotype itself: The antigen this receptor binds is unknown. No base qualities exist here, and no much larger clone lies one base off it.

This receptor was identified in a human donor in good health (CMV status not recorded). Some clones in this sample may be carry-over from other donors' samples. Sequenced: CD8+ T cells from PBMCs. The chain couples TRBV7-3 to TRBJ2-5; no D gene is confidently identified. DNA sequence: TGTGCCAGCACCCCCTACCCGGGAGAGACCCAGTACTTC. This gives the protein CASTPYPGETQYF. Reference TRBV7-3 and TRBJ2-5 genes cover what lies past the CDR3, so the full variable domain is GAGVSQTPSNKVTEKGKYVELRCDPISGHTALYWYRQSLGQGPEFLIYFQGTGAADDSGLPNDRFFAVRPEGSVSTLKIQRTERGDSAVYLCASTPYPGETQYFGPGTRLLVL.